This T cell receptor (beta chain) was found in a study of response to subunit inactivated influenza vaccine. The study, taken as a whole, reports: Each seasonal flu vaccination may recruit only limited new T cells, authors suggested.

MiXCR, applied by TCRdb to the RT-PCR reads, yields one record per CDR3 protein. The top ten clones hold roughly 10% of a sample with around 530,000 distinct CDR3 sequences, 12% of them seen once. V was cut by 1 base and J by 1 base, with 9 bases left in between. CDR1 and CDR2 from the germline V gene are SGHRS and YFSETQ. The CDR3 is 14 residues long. This clonotype was observed at least ten times. Its antigen remains unknown. The sequence came from a man between 45 and 60 years old who received an inactivated influenza vaccine. The specimen was PBMCs from blood, collected on the day of vaccination. The J gene is TRBJ2-7, the V gene TRBV5-1; D is unresolved. This chain's CDR3 is CASSLLGKSYEQYF. In DNA, the CDR3 is TGCGCCAGCAGCTTGTTAGGTAAATCCTACGAGCAGTACTTC.